This T cell receptor (beta chain) is from a study of T cells in Graves' hyperthyroidism and ophthalmopathy. Study background: Any treatment followed the collection of peripheral blood at initial diagnosis.

Clinical Activity Scores of at least 3, NOSPECS grades of at least 4 and durations under 3 months characterized ophthalmopathy patients. Exclusions: uncontrolled infection, other autoimmune disease, pregnancy, lactation. RNA transcripts gave rise to amplified TCR beta CDR3 regions. The TCR CDR3 was amplified in a first-round RT-PCR using the HTBI primer set. TCRdb recomputed calls from the multiplex PCR reads with MiXCR, one row per CDR3 protein. Among about 640,000 distinct CDR3 sequences listed, about 20% were seen once. As to this clonotype: The antigen remains unidentified.

Per the germline V gene, CDR1 is PRHDT and CDR2 is FYEKMQ (reference sequence). Losses at the gene ends were 5 bases for V and 4 bases for J; bases not matched to a gene: 11. This CDR3 is 17 amino acids long. Findings and caveats of the study: Also found in blood were most expanded thyroid clonotypes above 0.001.

The specimen was blood. This receptor was identified in a man in his thirties or forties with Graves' ophthalmopathy. This chain uses TRBV13 with TRBJ2-1; the match to TRBD2 covers 10 bases. Written as DNA, the CDR3 is TGTGCCAGCAGCGCACCCTGGACTAGCGGAATGTACAATGAGCAGTTCTTC. It codes for CASSAPWTSGMYNEQFF.